Following are 25 T cell receptor beta chains from one sample sequenced in a study of blood T cell repertoires in COVID-19. This table comes from immunoSEQ multiplex PCR, and its TCRdb copy is limited to in-frame clones, with some not included. The profile shows some 200,000 clones, 80% to 90% of them singletons. The sequenced material came from PBMCs or T cells enriched from blood (not recorded which). Receptor source: a man aged 40-49 years who had recovered from COVID-19.

This rearrangement joins TRBV9 to TRBJ1-1, with 7 bases aligning to TRBD1. V trimming: 5 bases; J trimming: 2 bases; junction bases outside the gene matches: 6. Per germline, CDR1 SGDLS and CDR2 YYNGEE. CDR3 length: 14 residues. CDR3 residues: CASSRRQGNTEAFF. The DNA of the CDR3 is TGTGCCAGCAGTAGGAGACAGGGAAACACTGAAGCTTTCTTT.

This clone was detected only a few times. The V gene is TRBV28, the J gene TRBJ1-1, with D possibly being TRBD1 (5 bases). Germline CDR1 and CDR2: MDHEN and SYDVKM. The CDR3 runs to 15 residues. V was shortened by 5 bases and J by 4 bases, with 17 bases between the two germline ends. The CDR3 reads CASSPFGTKGTEAFF. The CDR3 region has the DNA TGTGCCAGCAGTCCCTTCGGGACTAAAGGCACTGAAGCTTTCTTT.

This clone appeared once. The V gene is TRBV4-2, the J gene TRBJ1-2; 11 bases are a match to TRBD1. The CDR3 covers 16 residues. The trim removed 0 bases at V and 4 bases at J, leaving 4 bases unmatched. Germline V CDR1 and CDR2: LGHNA, YNFKEQ. CDR3 residues: CASSQDPGQGGYGYTF. The CDR3 DNA follows: TGTGCCAGCAGCCAAGACCCGGGACAGGGGGGCTATGGCTACACCTTC.

The chain is built from TRBV3-1 (or the pseudogene TRBV3-2) and TRBJ2-7, with D perhaps matching TRBD2 (6 bases). The ends were cut back, 7 bases at V and 3 bases at J, with 19 bases in the middle. The CDR3 is 15 residues long. CDR1 LGHDT and CDR2 YNNKEL come from the germline V gene (reference sequence). The CDR3 nucleotides are TGTGCCAGCACACTAGGTTTTAAGGGAGGCTACGAGCAGTACTTC. It encodes CASTLGFKGGYEQYF.

In this sample, this clone turned up a few times. The sample contains more than one DNA sequence encoding this CDR3. The chain links TRBV10-3 to TRBJ2-1; no clear D gene. V gave up 5 bases and J gave up 7 bases, with 6 bases separating them. This CDR3 contains 11 residues. Germline loops: CDR1 ENHRY, CDR2 SYGVKD. The CDR3 bases are TGTGCCATCAGTATAGCAAATGAGCAGTTCTTC. Translation gives CAISIANEQFF.

The chain couples TRBV6-5 to TRBJ2-7; D might be TRBD1 (5 bases). The germline gives CDR1 MNHEY, CDR2 SVGAGI. The CDR3 consists of 15 residues. V was clipped by 0 bases and J by 7 bases, with 16 bases between them. CDR3 region: CASSYSRQGRVEQYF. The CDR3 DNA reads TGTGCCAGCAGTTACTCTAGGCAGGGAAGGGTTGAGCAGTACTTC.

The genes are TRBV12-5 and TRBJ1-5; D is undetermined. The V gene's germline CDR1 is LGHNT and CDR2 FRNRAP. V was trimmed by 4 bases and J by 10 bases, leaving 11 bases between them. The CDR3 length is 12 residues. The CDR3 nucleotides read TGTGCTAGTGGTTCCCCACAGAGTCCCCAGCATTTT. It is translated as CASGSPQSPQHF. Complete variable domain (other parts from reference TRBV12-5 and TRBJ1-5): DARVTQTPRHKVTEMGQEVTMRCQPILGHNTVFWYRQTMMQGLELLAYFRNRAPLDDSGMPKDRFSAEMPDATLATLKIQPSEPRDSAVYFCASGSPQSPQHFGDGTRLSIL.

This chain connects TRBV27 to TRBJ2-6, with a possible D match to TRBD2 (6 bases). This CDR3 comprises 19 residues. Trimming removed 2 bases from V and 1 base from J, with 18 bases in between. Germline lookup yields CDR1 MNHEY and CDR2 SMNVEV (reference sequence). CDR3 protein: CASSLTPEGLRSGANVLTF. Written as DNA, the CDR3 is TGTGCCAGCAGTTTAACCCCGGAGGGATTAAGGTCTGGGGCCAACGTCCTGACTTTC.

The chain carries TRBV2 and TRBJ1-2; 10 positions match TRBD1. Germline CDR1 is SNHLY and CDR2 is FYNNEI. J gave up 4 bases and V 6 bases, and 5 bases lay outside the gene matches. There are 14 residues in the CDR3. Here the CDR3 DNA reads TGTGCCAGCAGACGGACAGGGGGAGTCTATGGCTACACCTTC. It specifies CASRRTGGVYGYTF.

This clone appeared a few times. The chain carries TRBV10-3 and TRBJ1-2, with TRBD1 identical over 7 bases. Germline CDR1 ENHRY, CDR2 SYGVKD. Trimming removed 3 bases from V and 4 bases from J; junction bases left unmatched: 11. This CDR3 contains 16 residues. CDR3 nucleotides: TGTGCCATCAGTGATAATCAGGGACAGACAAGCTATGGCTACACCTTC. Its protein product is CAISDNQGQTSYGYTF.

The rearrangement uses TRBV7-2 and TRBJ1-2; D is perhaps TRBD1 (6 bases). The V and J ends lost 5 bases and 4 bases respectively, with 20 bases between them. CDR1 SGHTA and CDR2 FQGNSA come from the germline V gene. The CDR3 is 16 residues long. CDR3 loop: CASSEGGALGTYGYTF. The CDR3 DNA is TGTGCCAGCAGCGAAGGGGGGGCTCTGGGAACCTATGGCTACACCTTC.

V usage is TRBV2 and J usage is TRBJ1-3, with TRBD1 matching 7 bases. V shed 7 bases and J 2 bases; nucleotides not matched to a gene: 8. The CDR3 has 15 amino acids. CDR1 SNHLY and CDR2 FYNNEI come from the germline V gene. CDR3 loop: CASTIHQGAGNTIYF. CDR3 in DNA: TGTGCCAGCACCATCCACCAGGGGGCTGGAAACACCATATATTTT.

The chain is built from TRBV27 and TRBJ1-4; D gene ambiguous. Per the germline V gene, CDR1 is MNHEY and CDR2 is SMNVEV (reference sequence). The CDR3 runs 15 residues. The ends were cut back, 11 bases at V and 5 bases at J, with 21 bases in the middle. CDR3 bases: TGTGCCCTCTTCCGGAATACCACAGCAAATGAAAAACTGTTTTTT. Translation: CALFRNTTANEKLFF.

The chain joins TRBV2 to TRBJ1-5; perhaps TRBD1 as D (6 bases). The length of the CDR3 is 15 residues. Germline values: CDR1 SNHLY, CDR2 FYNNEI. V lost 4 bases and J 3 bases, leaving 13 bases between the germline ends. The DNA for the CDR3 is TGTGCCAGCAGTGCGGCAGGGGTATACAATCAGCCCCAGCATTTT. It encodes CASSAAGVYNQPQHF. The full variable domain, rest sourced from reference TRBV2 and TRBJ1-5, is EPEVTQTPSHQVTQMGQEVILRCVPISNHLYFYWYRQILGQKVEFLVSFYNNEISEKSEIFDDQFSVERPDGSNFTLKIRSTKLEDSAMYFCASSAAGVYNQPQHFGDGTRLSIL.

The chain couples TRBV5-5 to TRBJ1-1; D is undetermined. V lost 4 bases and J 4 bases, leaving 11 bases between the germline ends. The CDR3 covers 13 residues. The germline gives CDR1 SGHKS, CDR2 YYEKEE (reference sequence). CDR3: CASSPGGRTEAFF. The CDR3 DNA is TGTGCCAGCAGCCCAGGAGGTCGCACTGAAGCTTTCTTT.

This clone appeared a single time. The CDR3 DNA reads as TGTGCCAGCAGTTATTACAGGGGGGATCAGCCCCAGCATTTT. Residues: CASSYYRGDQPQHF. The chain combines TRBV27 with TRBJ1-5; 8 nucleotides align to TRBD1. The CDR3 is 14 residues long. CDR1 MNHEY and CDR2 SMNVEV come from the germline V gene (reference sequence). J was trimmed by 5 bases and V by 4 bases; bases with no gene match: 4.

The rearrangement uses TRBV6-1 and TRBJ2-5, with TRBD2 matching 8 bases. CDR3 length: 15 amino acids. The J segment lost 1 base and the V segment lost 5 bases, leaving 6 bases of the junction unmatched. Germline V gene data show CDR1 as MNHNS and CDR2 as SASEGT. The CDR3 DNA is TGTGCCAGCAGTTCCCCCGGGACTAGCCAAGAGACCCAGTACTTC. The encoded protein is CASSSPGTSQETQYF.

In its sample, this clone was seen many times. The chain has TRBV7-9 and TRBJ2-2; D is ambiguous. V was shortened by 8 bases and J by 7 bases, with 17 bases between the two germline ends. This CDR3 region has 14 residues. Germline values: CDR1 SEHNR, CDR2 FQNEAQ (reference sequence). CDR3 sequence (DNA): TGTGCCAGCCAAGGAGACGGTTTTGGCGGGGAGCTGTTTTTT. This codes for CASQGDGFGGELFF.

This sequence joins TRBV7-2 and TRBJ2-1, with D possibly TRBD2 on 6 matching bases. The V and J ends lost 5 bases and 8 bases respectively, with 16 bases between them. The V gene's germline CDR1 is SGHTA and CDR2 FQGNSA. The CDR3 spans 14 residues. The CDR3 is CASSRTLAGYEQFF. The CDR3 nucleotides are TGTGCCAGCAGCAGAACCCTGGCGGGATATGAGCAGTTCTTC.

V usage is TRBV19 and J usage is TRBJ1-4, with D uncertain. The germline V gene encodes CDR1 LNHDA and CDR2 SQIVND (reference sequence). Trimming stripped 6 bases from V and 7 bases from J, with 18 bases between. This CDR3 is 15 amino acids long. The CDR3 nucleotides read TGTGCCAGTAGAAATGGCTCCACGCGGGTTGAAAAACTGTTTTTT. This translates into CASRNGSTRVEKLFF.

CDR3 amino acids: CASSLLREQYF. CDR3 bases: TGTGCCAGCAGCTTATTACGGGAGCAGTACTTC. The chain is built from TRBV7-3 and TRBJ2-7, with D uncertain. Trimming stripped 2 bases from V and 7 bases from J, with 6 bases between. The CDR3 extends over 11 amino acids. CDR1 and CDR2 from the germline V gene are SGHTA and FQGTGA.

The chain carries TRBV24-1 and TRBJ2-7, with D possibly being TRBD2 (6 bases). This CDR3 contains 16 residues. From germline, CDR1 is KGHDR and CDR2 SFDVKD. With 4 bases removed from V and 0 bases from J, the gap between germline ends came to 15 bases. CDR3 DNA: TGTGCCACCAGTGACCAAGGGACTGGGAGCTCCTACGAGCAGTACTTC. Amino acid sequence: CATSDQGTGSSYEQYF.

The chain joins TRBV5-1 to TRBJ1-2; 7 bases align to TRBD1. CDR3 size: 12 residues. V shed 5 bases, J shed 8 bases, and the junction held 6 bases outside the gene matches. Germline values: CDR1 SGHRS, CDR2 YFSETQ. The CDR3 region has the DNA TGCGCCAGCAGTAACAGGGGTTTGGGCTACACCTTC. It encodes CASSNRGLGYTF.

This chain uses TRBV24-1 with TRBJ2-1, with TRBD1 matching 7 bases. The CDR3 has 15 residues. Looked up from germline, CDR1 is KGHDR and CDR2 is SFDVKD. V was clipped by 8 bases and J by 5 bases; unmatched bases: 11. The DNA of the CDR3 is TGTGCCACCAAGGCCGCAAGGGGGCTGGACAATGAGCAGTTCTTC. The encoded protein is CATKAARGLDNEQFF.

The chain links TRBV5-5 to TRBJ2-7, with 8 bases aligning to TRBD1. This CDR3 contains 16 residues. The germline gives CDR1 SGHKS, CDR2 YYEKEE (reference sequence). Germline trimming cut 3 bases from V and 6 bases from J; bases unmatched to any gene: 14. The CDR3 spells CASSSAVTGTGPEQYF. The CDR3 bases are TGTGCCAGCAGCTCGGCGGTAACCGGGACAGGCCCCGAGCAGTACTTC. The full variable domain, rest sourced from reference TRBV5-5 and TRBJ2-7, is DAGVTQSPTHLIKTRGQQVTLRCSPISGHKSVSWYQQVLGQGPQFIFQYYEKEERGRGNFPDRFSARQFPNYSSELNVNALLLGDSALYLCASSSAVTGTGPEQYFGPGTRLTVT.